What follows are 27 T cell receptor beta chains derived from one specimen sequenced in a study of neurological immune-mediated disorders. Each CDR3 protein gets one entry after TCRdb re-called the 5' RACE reads with MiXCR. The sample lists approximately 38,000 distinct CDR3 sequences, approximately 10% occurring once. Sequencing was performed on CD4+ T cells from blood. These receptors were taken from a young woman with HTLV-1-associated myelopathy (HAM/TSP).

In this sample, this clonotype turned up many times. This chain links TRBV10-3 with TRBJ1-1; no definite D call. The CDR3 consists of 16 residues. Germline V gene data show CDR1 as ENHRY and CDR2 as SYGVKD. Trimming removed 5 bases from V and 4 bases from J, with 20 bases in between. The CDR3 protein is CAISPSFKLDSTEAFF. CDR3 nucleotide sequence: TGTGCCATCAGTCCCAGCTTTAAGTTGGATAGCACTGAAGCTTTCTTT.

This clonotype has ten or more counts. The chain uses TRBV5-1 and TRBJ1-2; 10 bases agree with TRBD1. After removal of 4 bases from V and 6 bases from J, the junction contained 3 bases not matched to a gene. This CDR3 has 13 amino acids. CDR1 is SGHRS and CDR2 is YFSETQ in the germline V gene. The CDR3 loop reads CASSGGTGDGYTF. As DNA, the CDR3 is TGCGCCAGCAGCGGAGGGACAGGGGATGGCTACACCTTC.

The DNA for the CDR3 is TGTGCCATCAGACCCGGGACAGGGGTCACAAACACTGAAGCTTTCTTT. As protein: CAIRPGTGVTNTEAFF. The chain couples TRBV10-3 to TRBJ1-1; 10 positions agree with TRBD1. Germline trimming cut 6 bases from V and 2 bases from J; bases unmatched to any gene: 9. CDR1 and CDR2 from the germline V gene are ENHRY and SYGVKD. The CDR3 length is 16 residues.

The genes are TRBV7-9 and TRBJ2-3; D not resolved. Germline loops: CDR1 SEHNR, CDR2 FQNEAQ (reference sequence). V was cut by 2 bases and J by 2 bases, with 20 bases left in between. The CDR3 spans 18 residues. In DNA form, the CDR3 reads TGTGCCAGCAGCTTACCAGCGTGGGGTGTAGGTCTCACAGATACGCAGTATTTT. The encoded protein is CASSLPAWGVGLTDTQYF.

This clonotype is labeled medium-sized. This chain uses TRBV5-5 with TRBJ1-4; D not certain. The ends were cut back, 4 bases at V and 7 bases at J, with 11 bases in the middle. This CDR3 is built from 13 residues. Germline V gene lookup returns CDR1 SGHKS and CDR2 YYEKEE (reference sequence). The CDR3 is CASSPPSGEKLFF. The CDR3 DNA reads TGTGCCAGCAGCCCGCCGTCAGGTGAAAAACTGTTTTTT.

This clonotype was counted many times. V usage is TRBV7-9 and J usage is TRBJ2-7; 7 nucleotides line up with TRBD1. Germline CDR1 reads SEHNR; CDR2 reads FQNEAQ (reference sequence). The CDR3 extends over 13 amino acids. With V trimmed by 4 bases and J by 2 bases, 2 bases remained unmatched. The chain's CDR3 is CASSSGQTYEQYF. The CDR3 region has the DNA TGTGCCAGCAGCTCGGGACAGACCTACGAGCAGTACTTC.

This clonotype was observed many times. The rearrangement uses TRBV6-1 and TRBJ1-1, with D tentatively TRBD1 (5 bases). The V gene's germline CDR1 is MNHNS and CDR2 SASEGT. V was trimmed by 6 bases and J by 1 base, leaving 12 bases between them. The CDR3 contains 14 residues. DNA of the CDR3: TGTGCCAGCAGCACGGGACGGGCGAACACTGAAGCTTTCTTT. Translated: CASSTGRANTEAFF.

This clonotype showed up many times. The chain links TRBV14 to TRBJ2-2; the D is unclear. Per the germline V gene, CDR1 is SGHDN and CDR2 is FVKESK. Trimming pared 1 base from V and 0 bases from J, leaving 9 bases between. The CDR3 consists of 16 residues. CDR3 amino acids: CASSQVEATNTGELFF. In DNA, the CDR3 is TGTGCCAGCAGCCAAGTCGAGGCTACGAACACCGGGGAGCTGTTTTTT.

This clonotype was seen repeatedly, ten times or more. V is TRBV5-1 and J is TRBJ1-2; D remains ambiguous. The germline V gene encodes CDR1 SGHRS and CDR2 YFSETQ. The CDR3 runs to 13 residues. V gave up 2 bases and J gave up 5 bases, with 10 bases separating them. CDR3 nucleotides: TGCGCCAGCAGCTTCGAGTCCATGTATGGCTACACCTTC. As protein: CASSFESMYGYTF.

The sample holds many counts of this clonotype. The chain combines TRBV7-2 with TRBJ2-6, with D possibly TRBD1 on 5 matching bases. Germline V gene data show CDR1 as SGHTA and CDR2 as FQGNSA. This CDR3 comprises 17 residues. V gave up 2 bases and J gave up 0 bases, with 11 bases separating them. As DNA, the CDR3 is TGTGCCAGCAGCTTACGGACACTGCGCTCTGGGGCCAACGTCCTGACTTTC. Translation gives CASSLRTLRSGANVLTF.

This clonotype was counted many times. The chain uses TRBV7-2 and TRBJ2-3, with D unresolved. V gave up 5 bases and J gave up 4 bases, with 16 bases separating them. The CDR3 totals 15 residues. Germline assignment: CDR1 SGHTA and CDR2 FQGNSA. The CDR3 nucleotides read TGTGCCAGCAGCCTCCCCCGGCGGCCCCCAGATACGCAGTATTTT. Its translation is CASSLPRRPPDTQYF. Together with reference TRBV7-2 and TRBJ2-3, the CDR3 gives the full variable domain: GAGVSQSPSNKVTEKGKDVELRCDPISGHTALYWYRQSLGQGLEFLIYFQGNSAPDKSGLPSDRFSAERTGGSVSTLTIQRTQQEDSAVYLCASSLPRRPPDTQYFGPGTRLTVL.

V and J are TRBV18 and TRBJ2-6, with a tentative D call TRBD2 (6 bases). The CDR3 loop spans 17 amino acids. Trimming shortened V by 3 bases and J by 3 bases, and 15 bases separated the two germline ends. Germline CDR1 and CDR2: KGHSH and LQKENI. The CDR3 reads CASSPPGLRLGANVLTF. The CDR3 DNA reads TGTGCCAGCTCACCTCCGGGACTGCGTCTTGGGGCCAACGTCCTGACTTTC. Full variable domain (remainder filled in from reference TRBV18 and TRBJ2-6): NAGVMQNPRHLVRRRGQEARLRCSPMKGHSHVYWYRQLPEEGLKFMVYLQKENIIDESGMPKERFSAEFPKEGPSILRIQQVVRGDSAAYFCASSPPGLRLGANVLTFGAGSRLTVL.

This clonotype came up many times. The chain employs TRBV24-1 and TRBJ2-1, with 10 bases fitting TRBD1. The CDR3 has 15 amino acids. Germline V gives CDR1 KGHDR, CDR2 SFDVKD. Trimming at V came to 3 bases and at J to 10 bases, leaving 8 bases not matched to a gene. CDR3 amino acids: CATSDSGTGVGEQFF. CDR3 coding DNA: TGTGCCACCAGTGATAGCGGGACAGGGGTCGGCGAGCAGTTCTTC.

This clonotype was picked up many times. The V and J genes are TRBV20-1 and TRBJ2-3; D possibly corresponds to TRBD1 (5 bases). The CDR3 totals 16 residues. The germline V and J ends were trimmed by 1 base and 2 bases, with 16 bases remaining between them. Germline values: CDR1 DFQATT, CDR2 SNEGSKA (reference sequence). CDR3 sequence reads: CSARGRTRLDTDTQYF. The CDR3 DNA is TGCAGTGCTAGAGGACGGACACGCCTCGACACAGATACGCAGTATTTT.

This clonotype was seen repeatedly, ten times or more. This chain joins TRBV4-2 and TRBJ1-1; D is unclear. The CDR3 is 15 residues long. The germline gives CDR1 LGHNA, CDR2 YNFKEQ. Between the trimmed V and J ends, which lost 4 bases and 1 base, there was a span of 13 bases. CDR3 amino acids: CASSPVEAKNTEAFF. In nucleotides, the CDR3 is TGTGCCAGCAGCCCCGTAGAGGCAAAGAACACTGAAGCTTTCTTT.

This clonotype was seen repeatedly, ten times or more. CDR3: CSARGRGEGNEQFF. The CDR3 DNA reads as TGCAGTGCTAGAGGCAGGGGAGAGGGGAATGAGCAGTTCTTC. The V call is TRBV20-1, the J call TRBJ2-1; tentatively, D is TRBD1 (6 bases). With 1 base removed from V and 7 bases from J, the gap between germline ends came to 14 bases. The V gene's germline CDR1 is DFQATT and CDR2 SNEGSKA (reference sequence). This CDR3 has 14 residues.

This clonotype came up many times. V gene TRBV5-1 combines with J gene TRBJ2-3, with D possibly called TRBD1 or TRBD2 (6 bases each). The CDR3 covers 13 residues. Trimming removed 3 bases from V and 8 bases from J, with 13 bases in between. Germline V gene sequence: CDR1 SGHRS, CDR2 YFSETQ. CDR3 DNA: TGCGCCAGCAGCTCCCCGGGGGCGGGTACGCAGTATTTT. As protein: CASSSPGAGTQYF. Full variable domain (missing parts from reference TRBV5-1 and TRBJ2-3): KAGVTQTPRYLIKTRGQQVTLSCSPISGHRSVSWYQQTPGQGLQFLFEYFSETQRNKGNFPGRFSGRQFSNSRSEMNVSTLELGDSALYLCASSSPGAGTQYFGPGTRLTVL.

At least ten counts were recorded for this clonotype. The genes are TRBV19 and TRBJ1-2, with D uncertain. V was clipped by 5 bases and J by 5 bases, with 21 bases between them. The V gene's germline CDR1 is LNHDA and CDR2 SQIVND (reference sequence). This CDR3 contains 16 residues. The CDR3 DNA follows: TGTGCCAGTAGTCGTTACCTCCTAGACGGACGATATGGCTACACCTTC. Translation: CASSRYLLDGRYGYTF.

This clonotype came up many times. This rearrangement joins TRBV5-5 to TRBJ1-3; D not certain. Trimming shortened V by 5 bases and J by 0 bases, and 12 bases separated the two germline ends. Germline V gene sequence: CDR1 SGHKS, CDR2 YYEKEE (reference sequence). The CDR3 length is 15 residues. The chain's CDR3 is CASSSAGDSGNTIYF. For the CDR3, the DNA is TGTGCCAGCAGTTCTGCAGGAGACTCTGGAAACACCATATATTTT.

In this sample, this clonotype turned up many times. The rearrangement joins TRBV6-6 to TRBJ1-4; possibly TRBD1 for D (6 bases). V lost 3 bases and J lost 6, with 17 bases in between. The CDR3 runs to 16 residues. CDR1 is MNHNY and CDR2 is SVGAGI in the germline V gene (reference sequence). The CDR3 DNA is TGTGCCAGCAGTTATACCAAGGGACACGGAGATGAAAAACTGTTTTTT. Amino acids: CASSYTKGHGDEKLFF.

In its sample, this clonotype was seen many times. The V call is TRBV5-1, the J call TRBJ2-3; TRBD1 aligns across 9 bases. The CDR3 has 14 residues. J lost 3 bases, V lost 8 bases, and 7 bases had no gene match. Germline values: CDR1 SGHRS, CDR2 YFSETQ. CDR3 residues: CASTPGTGTDTQYF. For the CDR3, the DNA is TGCGCCAGTACCCCTGGGACAGGGACAGATACGCAGTATTTT.

This clonotype was seen many times. The chain combines TRBV18 with TRBJ2-2; 8 bases are a match to TRBD1. V lost 0 bases to trimming and J lost 3 bases; unmatched junction nucleotides: 3. There are 16 residues in the CDR3. Looked up from germline, CDR1 is KGHSH and CDR2 is LQKENI. CDR3 residues: CASSPPNRGDTGELFF. The CDR3 DNA reads TGTGCCAGCTCACCACCGAACAGGGGGGACACCGGGGAGCTGTTTTTT.

This clonotype was detected many times. The chain links TRBV7-3 to TRBJ1-6, with D hard to call. The CDR3 spans 13 residues. V lost 0 bases and J lost 7, with 4 bases in between. In germline, CDR1 is SGHTA, CDR2 FQGTGA. Here the CDR3 reads CASSLTRNSPLHF. CDR3 DNA sequence: TGTGCCAGCAGCTTAACCAGGAATTCACCCCTCCACTTT.

This clonotype showed up many times. The genes are TRBV11-3 and TRBJ2-1; 9 positions match TRBD2. Germline assignment: CDR1 SGHNT and CDR2 YENEEA. V lost 1 base, J lost 5 bases, and 3 bases stayed unmatched. This CDR3 is built from 15 residues. The CDR3 region has the DNA TGTGCCAGCAGCTTAGGCGGGGGGGCGAACAATGAGCAGTTCTTC. Residues: CASSLGGGANNEQFF. Full variable domain (remainder filled in from reference TRBV11-3 and TRBJ2-1): EAGVVQSPRYKIIEKKQPVAFWCNPISGHNTLYWYLQNLGQGPELLIRYENEEAVDDSQLPKDRFSAERLKGVDSTLKIQPAELGDSAVYLCASSLGGGANNEQFFGPGTRLTVL.

This clonotype was seen many times. The CDR3, as DNA: TGTGCCACCAGTGATTTAGGGACAGGGTCGGATGAGCAGTTCTTC. Residues: CATSDLGTGSDEQFF. The chain joins TRBV24-1 to TRBJ2-1, with 9 positions matching TRBD1. V trimming: 1 base; J trimming: 8 bases; junction bases outside the gene matches: 5. There are 15 residues in the CDR3. In germline, CDR1 is KGHDR, CDR2 SFDVKD.

This clonotype showed up many times. The gene calls are TRBV7-9 and TRBJ1-2; 9 bases are a match to TRBD1. Germline CDR1 reads SEHNR; CDR2 reads FQNEAQ (reference sequence). This CDR3 region has 13 residues. The V segment lost 6 bases and the J segment 5 bases; nucleotides outside the gene matches: 4. The CDR3 nucleotides are TGTGCCAGCAGTCGACAGGGGGTTTATGGCTACACCTTC. Amino acids: CASSRQGVYGYTF.

This clonotype was observed many times. The chain uses TRBV20-1 and TRBJ2-3, with TRBD2 matching over 8 bases. CDR3 length equals 15 residues. The junction had 7 bases not matched to a gene; V was cut back by 1 base and J by 4 bases. Germline V lookup: CDR1 DFQATT, CDR2 SNEGSKA (reference sequence). DNA for the CDR3: TGCAGTGCTAGAGGAGAGCGGGGGTGGCCAGATACGCAGTATTTT. Its translation is CSARGERGWPDTQYF.